The 25 T cell receptor beta chains in this list originate from one sample, sequenced in a study of identical twins. TCRdb reprocessed the 5' RACE reads via MiXCR and lists one record per CDR3 protein. The sample includes approximately 1.8 million distinct CDR3 sequences, around 33% of them seen just once. The specimen was cord blood. The source is a newborn girl in good health.

This clonotype came up a few times. This chain connects TRBV9 to TRBJ2-7; 11 nucleotides line up with TRBD2. Germline trimming cut 2 bases from V and 6 bases from J; bases unmatched to any gene: 4. The CDR3 contains 14 residues. CDR1 SGDLS and CDR2 YYNGEE come from the germline V gene. The CDR3: CASSVNLAGGEQYF. CDR3 DNA: TGTGCCAGCAGCGTGAATCTAGCGGGGGGCGAGCAGTACTTC.

Only a few counts were recorded for this clonotype. The J gene is TRBJ2-3, the V gene TRBV10-3; 12 bases agree with TRBD2. V gave up 2 bases and J gave up 1 base; unmatched junction bases: 10. Germline V lookup: CDR1 ENHRY, CDR2 SYGVKD. CDR3 length: 19 residues. CDR3 in DNA: TGTGCCATCAGTGAGCCGATACTAGCGGGAGGAGAAGGCACAGATACGCAGTATTTT. This codes for CAISEPILAGGEGTDTQYF.

Concerning this clonotype: One end of the junction varies from germline; a read error may be responsible. The gene calls are TRBV20-1 and TRBJ2-4, with TRBD2 identical over 12 bases. The end of the DNA aligns better with TRBJ2-7, so the J call may be wrong. The CDR3 sequence is 12 residues long. Germline V gives CDR1 DFQATT, CDR2 SNEGSKA (reference sequence). CDR3 DNA sequence: TGCGGTGCTACTAGCGGGAGGCACGAGCAGTACTTC. Encoded protein: CGATSGRHEQYF.

The chain combines TRBV20-1 with TRBJ2-4, with unresolved D. With 0 bases removed from V and 5 bases from J, the gap between germline ends came to 11 bases. The germline V gene encodes CDR1 DFQATT and CDR2 SNEGSKA (reference sequence). The length of the CDR3 is 14 residues. CDR3 sequence reads: CSAREPVFENIQYF. Here the CDR3 DNA reads TGCAGTGCTAGAGAACCGGTCTTCGAAAACATTCAGTACTTC.

The V and J genes are TRBV10-3 and TRBJ1-5, with a tentative D call TRBD1 (5 bases). The CDR3 length is 15 residues. The germline V gene has CDR1 ENHRY and CDR2 SYGVKD. Trimming pared 2 bases from V and 2 bases from J, leaving 10 bases between. This CDR3 reads CAISEESGGNQPQHF. In DNA form, the CDR3 reads TGTGCCATCAGTGAGGAATCGGGGGGCAATCAGCCCCAGCATTTT.

This clonotype has a handful of counts. The chain employs TRBV6-1 and TRBJ1-2; weak D call: TRBD1 (6 bases). Trimming stripped 8 bases from V and 7 bases from J, with 11 bases between. The CDR3 consists of 11 residues. Germline assignment: CDR1 MNHNS and CDR2 SASEGT. The CDR3 bases are TGTGCCAGCCAGGGGAGCGGTGGCTACACCTTC. It encodes CASQGSGGYTF.

The chain combines TRBV4-1 with TRBJ1-5; D is possibly TRBD1 (5 bases). Trimming stripped 0 bases from V and 9 bases from J, with 21 bases between. CDR1 is MGHRA, CDR2 YSYEKL, per germline. This CDR3 region has 17 residues. The CDR3 DNA is TGCGCCAGCAGCCAAGAAATGCTTGGCAGCCCAAGGGGGCCCCAGCATTTT. Protein sequence: CASSQEMLGSPRGPQHF.

This clonotype was counted only a few times. The chain combines TRBV3-1 with TRBJ2-1; 10 bases are a match to TRBD1. Germline V gene data show CDR1 as LGHDT and CDR2 as YNNKEL (reference sequence). This CDR3 spans 17 amino acids. V was pared by 2 bases and J by 6 bases, with 10 bases of the junction left unmatched. The CDR3: CASSQRQGARVGNEQFF. The CDR3 DNA reads as TGTGCCAGCAGCCAACGACAGGGGGCAAGAGTAGGCAATGAGCAGTTCTTC.

The rearrangement uses TRBV10-3 and TRBJ1-2; TRBD1 is a possible D gene (5 bases). Trimming took 6 bases from V and 4 from J, leaving 9 bases between them. The CDR3 runs 12 residues. Germline V lookup: CDR1 ENHRY, CDR2 SYGVKD. CDR3 sequence: CAIRTVSYGYTF. The CDR3 nucleotides read TGTGCCATCAGGACAGTAAGCTATGGCTACACCTTC.

The chain recombines TRBV4-1 with TRBJ2-2; D is perhaps TRBD2 (5 bases). The germline CDR1 and CDR2 sequences are MGHRA and YSYEKL. V was shortened by 4 bases and J by 4 bases, with 13 bases between the two germline ends. The CDR3 length is 15 residues. CDR3 protein: CASSLTRAVTGELFF. The CDR3 bases are TGCGCCAGCAGCCTTACTAGGGCGGTCACCGGGGAGCTGTTTTTT.

CDR3 bases: TGCGCCAGCAGCTTTAGTGGATCTGGAGGGCAGTACTTC. Translation gives CASSFSGSGGQYF. V and J are TRBV5-1 and TRBJ2-7, with D possibly matching TRBD2 (5 bases). Germline V gene sequence: CDR1 SGHRS, CDR2 YFSETQ. V gave up 2 bases and J gave up 9 bases, with 15 bases separating them. CDR3 length equals 13 residues.

This clonotype was recorded many times. This chain connects TRBV12-3 or TRBV12-4 to TRBJ2-1; the match to TRBD2 covers 7 bases. After removal of 5 bases from V and 6 bases from J, the junction contained 13 bases not matched to a gene. The CDR3 consists of 16 residues. This CDR3 is CASSPLLARLANEQFF. In DNA form, the CDR3 reads TGTGCCAGCAGTCCCCTACTAGCGCGTCTCGCCAATGAGCAGTTCTTC.

In the case of this clonotype: Germline and junction disagree at one end, which may indicate a read error. This chain links TRBV9 with TRBJ2-1; D call uncertain. The J call may be mistaken, given a closer DNA end match to TRBJ2-7. The CDR3 consists of 13 residues. In germline, CDR1 is SGDLS, CDR2 YYNGEE. The chain's CDR3 is CASSVGPNNEQYF. The CDR3 DNA follows: TGTGCCAGCAGTGTAGGACCCAACAATGAGCAGTACTTC.

The V and J genes are TRBV28 and TRBJ2-5; D remains unclear. Per germline, CDR1 MDHEN and CDR2 SYDVKM. Trimming took off 2 bases at V and 2 bases at J, with 9 bases between the two ends. The CDR3 totals 14 residues. DNA of the CDR3: TGTGCCAGCAGTTTAAGACCGCTGCAAGAGACCCAGTACTTC. Its protein is CASSLRPLQETQYF. Filled out from reference TRBV28 and TRBJ2-5, the complete variable domain reads DVKVTQSSRYLVKRTGEKVFLECVQDMDHENMFWYRQDPGLGLRLIYFSYDVKMKEKGDIPEGYSVSREKKERFSLILESASTNQTSMYLCASSLRPLQETQYFGPGTRLLVL.

This clonotype came up a few times. The V call is TRBV7-2, the J call TRBJ2-7; 9 positions match TRBD1. Unmatched junction bases numbered 7, after V lost 3 bases and J lost 1 base. CDR1 is SGHTA, CDR2 FQGNSA, per germline. The CDR3 extends over 16 amino acids. Here the CDR3 reads CASSFRGTGQSYEQYF. The CDR3 region has the DNA TGTGCCAGCAGCTTCAGGGGGACAGGGCAGTCCTACGAGCAGTACTTC.

This clonotype was observed a few times. This chain joins TRBV20-1 and TRBJ1-4; D call uncertain. The CDR3 runs 15 residues. V was shortened by 1 base and J by 8 bases, with 17 bases between the two germline ends. Per the germline V gene, CDR1 is DFQATT and CDR2 is SNEGSKA (reference sequence). CDR3 DNA: TGCAGTGCTAGAGCTTATGGAGGAGATTCCGAAAAACTGTTTTTT. As protein: CSARAYGGDSEKLFF.

CDR3 DNA: TGTGCCAGCATCGAGGGTGCGGGAGCTTTCTTT. It codes for CASIEGAGAFF. This chain connects TRBV25-1 to TRBJ1-1; D unresolved. The germline gives CDR1 MGHDK, CDR2 SYGVNS. Trimming stripped 7 bases from V and 10 bases from J, with 13 bases between. The CDR3 loop spans 11 amino acids.

A few counts support this clonotype. V is TRBV4-2 and J is TRBJ2-7, with D tentatively TRBD1 (5 bases). The V end was cut by 5 bases, the J end by 2 bases, with 16 bases between. Germline V gene data show CDR1 as LGHNA and CDR2 as YNFKEQ. The CDR3 runs 15 residues. CDR3 amino acids: CASSASGQGPYEQYF. The DNA of the CDR3 is TGTGCCAGCAGCGCCTCAGGTCAGGGCCCCTACGAGCAGTACTTC.

The chain is built from TRBV20-1 and TRBJ1-1; maybe TRBD1 (6 bases). The germline gives CDR1 DFQATT, CDR2 SNEGSKA (reference sequence). With 0 bases removed from V and 9 bases from J, the gap between germline ends came to 8 bases. The CDR3 length is 11 residues. The DNA of the CDR3 is TGCAGTGCTAGAGACCAGGGGAAAGCTTTCTTT. Encoded protein: CSARDQGKAFF.

This clonotype was picked up a small number of times. This rearrangement joins TRBV7-9 to TRBJ1-5; D is perhaps TRBD1 (5 bases). The CDR3 length is 15 residues. Per germline, CDR1 SEHNR and CDR2 FQNEAQ (reference sequence). The ends were cut back, 1 base at V and 3 bases at J, with 10 bases in the middle. The CDR3 region is CASSLGGTHNQPQHF. The CDR3 DNA is TGTGCCAGCAGCTTAGGGGGGACTCACAATCAGCCCCAGCATTTT.

With respect to this clonotype: Sequence at one end of the junction differs from germline and may be a read error. This chain connects TRBV29-1 to TRBJ2-1; 11 bases line up with TRBD2. Germline V gene sequence: CDR1 SQVTM, CDR2 ANQGSEA. The CDR3 runs 16 residues. The CDR3 DNA reads as TGTAGCGTTGAAGGTACTAGCGGGAGAGTGGTAGGTAAGCAGTTCTTC. Translated: CSVEGTSGRVVGKQFF.

This clonotype has a count of ten or more. The V call is TRBV29-1, the J call TRBJ2-3, with D hard to call. The CDR3 totals 14 residues. Germline loops: CDR1 SQVTM, CDR2 ANQGSEA. V lost 7 bases to trimming and J lost 6 bases, with 20 bases between them. CDR3 amino acids: CSACPGPPLDTQYF. DNA of the CDR3: TGCAGCGCCTGTCCAGGACCCCCTCTGGATACGCAGTATTTT.

This clonotype was counted only a few times. V is TRBV5-1 and J is TRBJ2-1; TRBD2 agrees at 8 bases. Germline CDR1 is SGHRS and CDR2 is YFSETQ. Trimming removed 6 bases from V and 10 bases from J; junction bases left unmatched: 27. The CDR3 consists of 19 residues. CDR3 protein: CASTVQGIVPGLESQEQFF. CDR3 DNA sequence: TGCGCCAGCACTGTACAGGGAATAGTCCCGGGACTAGAAAGTCAGGAGCAGTTCTTC.

V gene TRBV5-1 combines with J gene TRBJ2-2, with D unclear. The V gene lost 0 bases and the J gene lost 1 base, with 10 bases spanning the gap. CDR1 and CDR2 (germline): SGHRS, YFSETQ. This CDR3 has 16 amino acids. CDR3 sequence reads: CASSLGYSQNTGELFF. CDR3 in DNA: TGCGCCAGCAGCTTGGGATACTCACAGAACACCGGGGAGCTGTTTTTT.

The chain joins TRBV28 to TRBJ2-7; 7 bases align to TRBD1. The last part of the DNA fits TRBJ2-5 better; the J call may be wrong. The CDR3 runs to 11 residues. The germline V gene encodes CDR1 MDHEN and CDR2 SYDVKM. The CDR3 reads CASNRGETQYF. The CDR3 DNA follows: TGTGCCAGCAACAGGGGAGAGACCCAGTACTTC.